Sequencing of this T cell receptor beta chain was carried out in a study of spatial heterogeneity in lung cancer. Overall study: Each distinct TCR and UMI combination averaged more than ten appearances in raw reads.

Time point given: sample taken at primary tumor resection. Whole RNA obtained from tumor, nontumor lung or frozen PBMC underwent sequencing without sorting. This clonotype was seen ten or more times. TCR cDNA molecules each carried a unique molecular identifier. TCRdb called the 5' RACE reads again in MiXCR, with one record for every CDR3 protein. Altogether approximately 49,000 distinct CDR3 sequences are present, roughly 5% being singletons, with the ten largest covering approximately 12%. Germline-derived CDR1 and CDR2 are LGHNA and YSLEER. The germline V and J ends were trimmed by 0 bases and 4 bases, with 0 bases remaining between them. This CDR3 has 11 amino acids.

Material: PBMCs, obtained at surgery. The chain combines TRBV4-3 with TRBJ2-5; no reliable D call. The TCR originated in a male donor with early-stage non-small cell lung cancer. The CDR3 DNA reads as TGCGCCAGCAGCCAAGAAGAGACCCAGTACTTC. The encoded protein is CASSQEETQYF.